A single sample gave rise to the 20 T cell receptor beta chains below, sequenced in a study of T-cell reconstitution after alpha-beta-depleted transplantation in children. Unique molecular identifiers were incorporated during preparation of the TCRbeta library. Using its own MiXCR run on the PCR reads, TCRdb lists one record per CDR3 protein. Of about 980,000 distinct CDR3 sequences listed, 25% to 30% are singletons. Sample: PBMCs, mostly from graft donor cells, taken 360 days after TCRalphabeta/CD19-depleted stem cell transplant. The receptors shown here come from a boy in the first two years of life who had a stem cell transplant for SCID, so the T cells may come from the graft donor.

The chain combines TRBV20-1 with TRBJ2-7; TRBD1 aligns across 8 bases. The J segment lost 2 bases and the V segment lost 0 bases, leaving 6 bases of the junction unmatched. CDR1 and CDR2 (germline): DFQATT, SNEGSKA (reference sequence). This CDR3 contains 15 residues. Written as DNA, the CDR3 is TGCAGTGCTAGAGATGGGACAGGCCTACCCTACGAGCAGTACTTC. Translation: CSARDGTGLPYEQYF.

This clonotype came up a few times. In DNA form, the CDR3 reads TGCAGTGCTAACAGGGTCGAGTACGAGCAGTACTTC. Its translation: CSANRVEYEQYF. V usage is TRBV20-1 and J usage is TRBJ2-7; maybe TRBD1 (6 bases). Germline values: CDR1 DFQATT, CDR2 SNEGSKA (reference sequence). The CDR3 loop spans 12 amino acids. Trimming shortened V by 4 bases and J by 4 bases, and 11 bases separated the two germline ends.

This clonotype came up a few times. The chain couples TRBV20-1 to TRBJ2-1; D not certain. Germline-derived CDR1 and CDR2 are DFQATT and SNEGSKA (reference sequence). The CDR3 is 11 amino acids. V lost 5 bases, J lost 3 bases, and 5 bases lay in between. The CDR3 sequence: CSAEGYNEQFF. CDR3 sequence (DNA): TGCAGTGCTGAAGGCTACAATGAGCAGTTCTTC.

The chain is built from TRBV20-1 and TRBJ2-1; tentative D call: TRBD2 (6 bases). Germline CDR1 reads DFQATT; CDR2 reads SNEGSKA (reference sequence). V was clipped by 5 bases and J by 3 bases, with 14 bases between them. The CDR3 is made up of 14 amino acids. The CDR3 reads CSAPGTENYNEQFF. The CDR3 bases are TGCAGTGCTCCCGGGACTGAGAACTACAATGAGCAGTTCTTC.

The rearrangement joins TRBV12-3 or TRBV12-4 to TRBJ1-1; D might be TRBD1 (5 bases). V lost 7 bases to trimming and J lost 0 bases, with 15 bases between them. The CDR3 has 15 amino acids. Here the CDR3 reads CASTLMGGLNTEAFF. As DNA, the CDR3 is TGTGCCAGCACCCTCATGGGGGGACTGAACACTGAAGCTTTCTTT.

This clonotype was found a few times. CDR3 residues: CASSYRDRWGETQYF. In DNA, the CDR3 is TGTGCCAGCAGTTACAGGGACAGGTGGGGAGAGACCCAGTACTTC. This chain joins TRBV6-5 and TRBJ2-5, with 8 bases matching TRBD1. The CDR3 sequence is 15 residues long. Unmatched junction bases numbered 6, after V lost 2 bases and J lost 4 bases. Germline V gene lookup returns CDR1 MNHEY and CDR2 SVGAGI.

The chain recombines TRBV9 with TRBJ2-5, with 7 positions matching TRBD1. Germline values: CDR1 SGDLS, CDR2 YYNGEE. This CDR3 contains 15 residues. Unmatched junction bases numbered 13, after V lost 6 bases and J lost 5 bases. The CDR3 is CASNLGRPGQETQYF. The CDR3 DNA sequence: TGTGCCAGCAACCTGGGACGGCCGGGACAGGAGACCCAGTACTTC.

This clonotype was picked up one time. V is TRBV9 and J is TRBJ2-7; 13 bases are shared with TRBD2. The CDR3 spans 17 residues. Unmatched junction bases numbered 14, after V lost 4 bases and J lost 7 bases. Germline loops: CDR1 SGDLS, CDR2 YYNGEE. CDR3 amino acids: CASSPGTSGDPSGEQYF. The CDR3 DNA reads TGTGCCAGCAGCCCCGGGACTAGCGGGGACCCCTCGGGGGAGCAGTACTTC. Using reference TRBV9 and TRBJ2-7 for the parts outside the CDR3, the full variable domain is DSGVTQTPKHLITATGQRVTLRCSPRSGDLSVYWYQQSLDQGLQFLIQYYNGEERAKGNILERFSAQQFPDLHSELNLSSLELGDSALYFCASSPGTSGDPSGEQYFGPGTRLTVT.

This clonotype has more than one count but fewer than ten. The chain employs TRBV5-1 and TRBJ1-1; D gene ambiguous. The CDR3 consists of 15 residues. Trimming removed 4 bases at V and 2 bases at J, with 15 bases between. The germline V gene encodes CDR1 SGHRS and CDR2 YFSETQ. The CDR3 sequence is CASSAMGTSNTEAFF. The DNA of the CDR3 is TGCGCCAGCAGCGCTATGGGCACTTCTAACACTGAAGCTTTCTTT.

This clonotype appeared a few times. The CDR3 DNA reads as TGTGCCAGCAGCTTAGATCTTTCGGGGGACGAGCAGTACTTC. Its translation: CASSLDLSGDEQYF. V gene TRBV11-3 combines with J gene TRBJ2-7; D perhaps matches TRBD2 (6 bases). V gave up 0 bases and J gave up 5 bases, with 11 bases separating them. The CDR3 runs 14 residues. CDR1 SGHNT and CDR2 YENEEA come from the germline V gene.

The chain has TRBV6-1 and TRBJ2-3; possible D gene TRBD2, 6 bases. In germline, CDR1 is MNHNS, CDR2 SASEGT. The CDR3 is 16 residues long. The ends were cut back, 4 bases at V and 1 base at J, with 15 bases in the middle. The chain's CDR3 is CASSGDWGIGTDTQYF. The CDR3 bases are TGTGCCAGCAGTGGGGACTGGGGCATTGGCACAGATACGCAGTATTTT.

This clonotype appeared a few times. The chain combines TRBV20-1 with TRBJ2-3; D is perhaps TRBD1 (5 bases). Trimming pared 7 bases from V and 2 bases from J, leaving 22 bases between. The CDR3 loop spans 16 amino acids. Per the germline V gene, CDR1 is DFQATT and CDR2 is SNEGSKA (reference sequence). CDR3 DNA sequence: TGCAGTGGCCGATTGGGGCCAGCCAGGGACACAGATACGCAGTATTTT. Protein sequence: CSGRLGPARDTDTQYF.

The rearrangement links TRBV12-3 or TRBV12-4 to TRBJ2-2, with 9 nucleotides matching TRBD1. Trimming removed 1 base from V and 5 bases from J; junction bases left unmatched: 5. CDR3 length equals 16 residues. CDR3 protein: CASSLGTGVRTGELFF. CDR3 nucleotide sequence: TGTGCCAGCAGTTTAGGGACAGGGGTACGGACCGGGGAGCTGTTTTTT.

The chain is built from TRBV5-1 and TRBJ2-5; 8 positions agree with TRBD1. The CDR3 loop spans 14 amino acids. V trimming: 1 base; J trimming: 4 bases; junction bases outside the gene matches: 3. CDR1 is SGHRS and CDR2 is YFSETQ in the germline V gene. The CDR3, as DNA: TGCGCCAGCAGCTTGTCCCAGGGGGCAGAGACCCAGTACTTC. The encoded protein is CASSLSQGAETQYF.

V gene TRBV2 combines with J gene TRBJ2-3, with D uncertain. With 6 bases removed from V and 0 bases from J, the gap between germline ends came to 7 bases. Germline V gene sequence: CDR1 SNHLY, CDR2 FYNNEI. CDR3 length: 13 amino acids. DNA for the CDR3: TGTGCCAGCAGAGAGACTAGCACAGATACGCAGTATTTT. Its translation is CASRETSTDTQYF.

In this sample, this clonotype turned up a few times. This sequence joins TRBV6-1 and TRBJ1-2, with unresolved D. V shed 2 bases and J shed 3 bases, with 10 bases lying between them. The germline V gene has CDR1 MNHNS and CDR2 SASEGT. The CDR3 runs 14 residues. The CDR3 spells CASSERREDYGYTF. CDR3 coding DNA: TGTGCCAGCAGTGAACGGAGGGAGGACTATGGCTACACCTTC.

This clonotype was seen only once. The V and J genes are TRBV7-2 and TRBJ2-3, with 7 bases identical to TRBD2. Germline loops: CDR1 SGHTA, CDR2 FQGNSA. The CDR3 runs to 15 residues. The V segment lost 5 bases and the J segment 1 base; nucleotides outside the gene matches: 6. This chain's CDR3 is CASSPPRGGTDTQYF. The CDR3 DNA reads as TGTGCCAGCAGCCCCCCCCGGGGGGGCACAGATACGCAGTATTTT.

The rearrangement uses TRBV10-3 and TRBJ2-2; D is unresolved. Germline-derived CDR1 and CDR2 are ENHRY and SYGVKD. Trimming stripped 0 bases from V and 9 bases from J, with 23 bases between. This CDR3 spans 18 amino acids. CDR3 in amino acids: CAISESPNGQTSHRELFF. The CDR3 DNA follows: TGTGCCATCAGTGAGTCCCCAAATGGGCAGACATCACACCGGGAGCTGTTTTTT.

The rearrangement joins TRBV25-1 to TRBJ2-5; no clear D gene. The CDR3 is 13 residues long. The ends were cut back, 3 bases at V and 0 bases at J, with 5 bases in the middle. Per germline, CDR1 MGHDK and CDR2 SYGVNS. In DNA, the CDR3 is TGTGCCAGCAGTGAGACGTACCAAGAGACCCAGTACTTC. Encoded protein: CASSETYQETQYF. Combining the CDR3 with reference TRBV25-1 and TRBJ2-5 gives the whole variable domain EADIYQTPRYLVIGTGKKITLECSQTMGHDKMYWYQQDPGMELHLIHYSYGVNSTEKGDLSSESTVSRIRTEHFPLTLESARPSHTSQYLCASSETYQETQYFGPGTRLLVL.

This chain connects TRBV12-3 or TRBV12-4 to TRBJ2-4; 9 bases match TRBD1. Trimming removed 6 bases from V and 0 bases from J; junction bases left unmatched: 9. This CDR3 spans 17 amino acids. CDR3 in amino acids: CASRTGTGKLAKNIQYF. The DNA of the CDR3 is TGTGCCAGCAGAACCGGGACAGGGAAACTAGCCAAAAACATTCAGTACTTC.